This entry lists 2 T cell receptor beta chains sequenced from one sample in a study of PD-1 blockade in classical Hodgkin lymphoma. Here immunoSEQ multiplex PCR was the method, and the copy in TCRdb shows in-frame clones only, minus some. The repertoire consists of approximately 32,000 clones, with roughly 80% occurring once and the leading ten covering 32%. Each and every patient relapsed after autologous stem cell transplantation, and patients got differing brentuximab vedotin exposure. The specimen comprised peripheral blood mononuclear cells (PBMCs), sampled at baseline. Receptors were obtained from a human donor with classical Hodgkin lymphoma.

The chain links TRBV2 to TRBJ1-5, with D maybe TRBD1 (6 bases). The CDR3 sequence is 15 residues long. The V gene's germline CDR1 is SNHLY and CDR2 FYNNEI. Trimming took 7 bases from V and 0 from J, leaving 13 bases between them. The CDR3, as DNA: TGTGCCAGCACTGAGATACAGGGTAGCAATCAGCCCCAGCATTTT. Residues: CASTEIQGSNQPQHF.

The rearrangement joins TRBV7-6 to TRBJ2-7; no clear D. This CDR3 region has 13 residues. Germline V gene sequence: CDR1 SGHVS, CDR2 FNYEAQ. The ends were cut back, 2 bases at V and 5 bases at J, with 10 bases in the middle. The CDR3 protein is CASSLRTQDEQYF. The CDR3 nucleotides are TGTGCCAGCAGCTTAAGGACCCAGGACGAGCAGTACTTC.